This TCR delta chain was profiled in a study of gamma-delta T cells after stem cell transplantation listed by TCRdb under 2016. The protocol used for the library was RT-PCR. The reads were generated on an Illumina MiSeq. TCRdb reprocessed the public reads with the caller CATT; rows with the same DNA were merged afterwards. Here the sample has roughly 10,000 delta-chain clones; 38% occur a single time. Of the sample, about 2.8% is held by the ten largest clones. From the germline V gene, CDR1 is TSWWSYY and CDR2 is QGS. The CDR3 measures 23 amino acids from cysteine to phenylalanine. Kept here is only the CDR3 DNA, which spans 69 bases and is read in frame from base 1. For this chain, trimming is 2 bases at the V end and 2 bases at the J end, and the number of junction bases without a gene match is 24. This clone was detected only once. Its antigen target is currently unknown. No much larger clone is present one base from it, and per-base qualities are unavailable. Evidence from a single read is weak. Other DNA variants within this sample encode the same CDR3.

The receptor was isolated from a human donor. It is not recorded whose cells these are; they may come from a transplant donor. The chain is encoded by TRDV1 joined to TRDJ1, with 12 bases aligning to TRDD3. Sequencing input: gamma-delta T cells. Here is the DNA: TGTGCTCTTGGGGAATCGGCTGACTCTGTCTTCCTACTCTGGGGGATACGTACCGATAAACTCATCTTT. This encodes CALGESADSVFLLWGIRTDKLIF.